This record looks at one T cell receptor beta chain sequence and its context. Its target is unknown. Donors with ophthalmopathy: moderate-to-severe activity, CAS ≥3, NOSPECS ≥4, duration under 3 months. The data were taken from a study of Graves' ophthalmopathy and Graves' hyperthyroidism. Overall study context: Peripheral blood was obtained at first diagnosis, ahead of any treatment.

This CDR3 is built from 15 residues. The junction had 5 bases not matched to a gene; V was cut back by 6 bases and J by 2 bases. The germline V gene has CDR1 SNHLY and CDR2 FYNNEI. Amplification targeted the TCR beta CDR3 regions, with RNA transcripts as the source material. HTBI primers primed a first-round RT-PCR, and a second-round multiplex PCR followed. TCRdb recomputed calls from the multiplex PCR reads with MiXCR, one row per CDR3 protein. The profile shows 650,000 to 900,000 distinct CDR3 sequences, about 44% of them singletons. Whole-study results and caveats: Detection in blood was also observed for most expanded thyroid clonotypes above 0.001 frequency.

The receptor's source is an adult man with Graves' ophthalmopathy. The sample taken for sequencing was peripheral blood. The chain recombines TRBV2 with TRBJ2-5; 11 nucleotides line up with TRBD2. CDR3 loop: CASRVGTSGQETQYF. DNA for the CDR3: TGTGCCAGCAGAGTCGGGACTAGCGGACAAGAGACCCAGTACTTC.